This TCR beta chain was identified in a study of T cells in pancreatic ductal adenocarcinoma (dated by TCRdb to 2015 to 2018). For context, the study as a whole: The work assessed suppressive cells as well as CD8+ T cells infiltrating resected pancreatic ductal adenocarcinoma, measuring their numbers, locations, and properties, in order to shed light on the adaptive T-cell response that occurs naturally.

The germline V gene sets CDR1 to MNHEY and CDR2 to SVGAGI. At the junction V is shortened by 2 bases and J by 2 bases, with 12 bases in between. The CDR3 has 15 amino acids, counting the end cysteine and phenylalanine. Only the CDR3 DNA stays, 45 bases, in frame from base 1. This clone was seen just once. Its binding antigen is unknown. Base qualities are not at hand, and no much larger clone is one base apart. The immunoSEQ hsTCRB kit was used to amplify TCR beta CDR3 regions from genomic DNA. High-throughput TRB CDR3 sequencing was performed on an Illumina HiSeq system. Turning to the authors' computational methods: The immunoSEQ software was used to analyze the sequencing reads, and any nonproductive sequences containing premature stops or frame-shifts were left out. To calculate repertoire clonality, Shannon entropy was normalized by log2 of the number of unique productive sequences, and that value was subtracted from one. Held by TCRdb, this immuneACCESS table contains in-frame sequences only and omits some clones. Under half of the omission traces to an unresolved V gene where checked; the cause of the rest is unknown. Clone size and the V and J calls come from that table; the DNA yielded D and trimming. This sample lists 25,000 to 35,000 clones; roughly 92% were detected once. Of the sample, roughly 2% falls within the top ten clones.

What the work shows at the level of the full study, not this receptor alone: Since most pancreatic cancer patients present with inoperable disease, the resected cohort was skewed toward the minority of patients who had early-stage disease. Because tumors are enriched in CD45RO+ effector T cells rather than naive T cells, which biases toward lower diversity, comparisons of clonality between tumor and blood may be biased. T-cell clonality showed no significant difference between tumor and blood, with a mean clonality of about 0.112 in tumors and roughly 0.072 in blood. Compared with tumor samples, blood samples had more total productive templates and about 8-fold more unique clonotypes.

Pancreatic ductal adenocarcinoma patients who had undergone surgery without neoadjuvant therapy were selected. Peripheral blood was collected in heparin tubes, and PBMCs were isolated by histopaque density gradient and cryopreserved in approximately 9.2% DMSO. Genomic DNA was extracted from roughly 7 PBMC and under ten flash-frozen tumor specimens using the DNeasy Blood and Tissue Kit with Proteinase K and RNase treatment. Sequenced material: PBMCs. The V and J segments used are TRBV6-5 and TRBJ1-1; the D gene is not confidently resolved. This clonotype originated in a human donor with pancreatic ductal adenocarcinoma. The sequence in DNA is TGTGCCAGCAGTTACGCAGATCTTAGCAACACTGAAGCTTTCTTT. Its protein reads: CASSYADLSNTEAFF.